The source of this T cell receptor beta chain is a study of shared clonotypes between healthy human individuals. Study observations and caveats: The study generally estimated greater richness for naive than memory subsets.

Roughly 200 ng DNA, about 30,000 T cell genomes, went into each sorted-subset replicate PCR. TCRdb's table, derived via immunoSEQ multiplex PCR, lists solely in-frame clones and lacks some. The sample consists of around 1,000,000 clones, around three quarters of them appearing once. As regards this clone: Its antigen is not identified. The germline gene is not matched at one end of the junction; a read error may be the cause. Other DNA sequences in this specimen translate into the identical CDR3.

The CDR3 contains 12 residues. Germline assignment: CDR1 MNHEY and CDR2 SVGAGI. Sequencing was done on a sample of memory CD4+ T cells from PBMCs. Subset reported: CD45RA-negative fraction. This rearrangement joins TRBV6-5 to TRBJ2-5; D is perhaps TRBD1 (5 bases). The receptor was derived from a man aged 18 to 30 in good health. Some clones in this sample may be carry-over from other donors' samples. The chain's CDR3 is CASSPGQETQYF. CDR3 in DNA: TGCGCCAGCAGTCCAGGGCAAGAGACCCAGTACTTC.